Below are 9 T cell receptor beta chains sequenced from a single sample in a study of shared clonotypes between healthy human individuals. Assay: immunoSEQ multiplex PCR; the TCRdb copy retains only in-frame clones and omits some. The sample holds about 490,000 clones, around 80% seen once. Material: PBMCs. The receptor source for this set is a woman aged 40 to 55 in good health. Some clones in this sample may be carry-over from other donors' samples.

The CDR3 nucleotides read TGTGCCAGCAGCGTCACCAACGAGCAGTACTTC. This gives the protein CASSVTNEQYF. This sequence joins TRBV7-9 and TRBJ2-7; D ambiguous. V lost 5 bases and J lost 5, with 7 bases in between. This CDR3 comprises 11 residues. CDR1 SEHNR and CDR2 FQNEAQ come from the germline V gene (reference sequence).

The table lists this clone with a few counts. The chain links TRBV28 to TRBJ2-1; maybe TRBD2 (6 bases). Germline assignment: CDR1 MDHEN and CDR2 SYDVKM. Trimming pared 8 bases from V and 3 bases from J, leaving 14 bases between. CDR3 length: 14 residues. CDR3: CASLRGGNYNEQFF. DNA for the CDR3: TGTGCCAGCCTTCGTGGGGGGAACTACAATGAGCAGTTCTTC. The variable domain in full, completed from reference TRBV28 and TRBJ2-1, reads DVKVTQSSRYLVKRTGEKVFLECVQDMDHENMFWYRQDPGLGLRLIYFSYDVKMKEKGDIPEGYSVSREKKERFSLILESASTNQTSMYLCASLRGGNYNEQFFGPGTRLTVL.

In regard to this clone: Germline and junction disagree at one end, which may indicate a read error. V usage is TRBV7-8 and J usage is TRBJ2-7, with 8 nucleotides matching TRBD2. The CDR3 loop spans 14 amino acids. Germline-derived CDR1 and CDR2 are SGHVS and FQNEAQ. Here the CDR3 reads CASSVAGISYEQYF. The DNA for the CDR3 is TGTGCCAGCAGCGTAGCGGGGATCTCCTACGAGCAGTACTTC. Filled out from reference TRBV7-8 and TRBJ2-7, the complete variable domain reads GAGVSQSPRYKVAKRGQDVALRCDPISGHVSLFWYQQALGQGPEFLTYFQNEAQLDKSGLPSDRFFAERPEGSVSTLKIQRTQQEDSAVYLCASSVAGISYEQYFGPGTRLTVT.

This chain joins TRBV4-2 and TRBJ1-6; tentative D call: TRBD1 (6 bases). This CDR3 region has 17 residues. CDR1 and CDR2 from the germline V gene are LGHNA and YNFKEQ. V lost 1 base and J lost 9, with 19 bases in between. The DNA of the CDR3 is TGTGCCAGCAGCCAAGTCTTAGGGGCAGGGGCTGGTTCACCCCTCCACTTT. Encoded protein: CASSQVLGAGAGSPLHF.

This clone appeared a few times. This sequence joins TRBV5-8 and TRBJ2-3, with a tentative D call TRBD2 (5 bases). V was cut by 0 bases and J by 0 bases, with 8 bases left in between. CDR3 length equals 15 residues. The germline CDR1 and CDR2 sequences are SGHTS and YDEGEE. The CDR3 sequence is CASSLVATSTDTQYF. The CDR3 bases are TGTGCCAGCAGCTTGGTAGCGACTAGCACAGATACGCAGTATTTT.

The V gene is TRBV6-5, the J gene TRBJ2-7, with 11 nucleotides matching TRBD2. V trimming: 6 bases; J trimming: 3 bases; junction bases outside the gene matches: 7. The CDR3 is 15 residues long. Germline CDR1 reads MNHEY; CDR2 reads SVGAGI. CDR3 sequence reads: CASRPLGTSGYEQYF. DNA of the CDR3: TGTGCCAGCAGACCTCTTGGGACTAGCGGCTACGAGCAGTACTTC.

This sequence joins TRBV29-1 and TRBJ2-3, with 14 bases lining up with TRBD2. The CDR3 is made up of 15 amino acids. Germline CDR1 is SQVTM and CDR2 is ANQGSEA. V lost 5 bases, J lost 4 bases, and 5 bases stayed unmatched. The DNA for the CDR3 is TGCAGCGTTTTCCGGACTAGCGGGAGGTCAGATACGCAGTATTTT. Residues: CSVFRTSGRSDTQYF.

With regard to this clone: Within the sample, other DNA sequences also encode this same CDR3. The chain combines TRBV7-9 with TRBJ1-1, with D unclear. Trimming took off 1 base at V and 4 bases at J, with 10 bases between the two ends. Germline V CDR1 and CDR2: SEHNR, FQNEAQ (reference sequence). The CDR3 consists of 14 residues. The CDR3: CASSLEGSGTEAFF. The CDR3, as DNA: TGTGCCAGCAGCTTAGAAGGGTCGGGCACTGAAGCTTTCTTT.

The chain links TRBV7-3 to TRBJ2-1; 12 positions agree with TRBD1. The CDR3 is made up of 15 amino acids. Germline CDR1 reads SGHTA; CDR2 reads FQGTGA. V shed 6 bases, J shed 6 bases, and the junction held 6 bases outside the gene matches. CDR3 in DNA: TGTGCCAGCAGTATCCCGGGACAGGGGGCCAATGAGCAGTTCTTC. Protein sequence: CASSIPGQGANEQFF.